The 32 T cell receptor beta chains below all came from one sample that was sequenced in a study of spatial heterogeneity in lung cancer. A single record per CDR3 protein comes from TCRdb applying MiXCR to the 5' RACE reads. This table holds some 20,000 distinct CDR3 sequences, less than 9.5% found once. The sample's time point: blood at routine non-recurrence follow-up after resection. The sample in question was PBMCs, obtained at follow-up. These receptors were collected from a male donor with early-stage non-small cell lung cancer.

V gene TRBV6-4 combines with J gene TRBJ2-3, with TRBD2 matching 13 bases. After removal of 2 bases from V and 3 bases from J, the junction contained 8 bases not matched to a gene. Germline V CDR1 and CDR2: MRHNA, SNTAGT. The CDR3 spans 18 residues. CDR3 sequence (DNA): TGTGCCAGCAGTGACGTCCCTGGGACTAGCGGGAATACAGATACGCAGTATTTT. Its protein product is CASSDVPGTSGNTDTQYF.

This clonotype was seen a handful of times. The V gene is TRBV20-1, the J gene TRBJ2-5; 9 bases agree with TRBD2. Trimming cost V 1 base and J 5 bases; bases outside gene matches: 8. Germline CDR1 and CDR2: DFQATT and SNEGSKA (reference sequence). The CDR3 length is 15 residues. This chain's CDR3 is CSARGGGGAMETQYF. The DNA for the CDR3 is TGCAGTGCTAGAGGAGGCGGGGGGGCCATGGAGACCCAGTACTTC.

This clonotype was seen at least ten times. This sequence joins TRBV7-9 and TRBJ1-5; tentative D call: TRBD1 (5 bases). Germline V gene lookup returns CDR1 SEHNR and CDR2 FQNEAQ (reference sequence). With 5 bases removed from V and 2 bases from J, the gap between germline ends came to 16 bases. The CDR3 is 16 residues long. CDR3 DNA: TGTGCCAGCAGCCTGGGACTCCCCCTCGGCAATCAGCCCCAGCATTTT. Amino acid sequence: CASSLGLPLGNQPQHF. The full variable domain, rest sourced from reference TRBV7-9 and TRBJ1-5, is DTGVSQNPRHKITKRGQNVTFRCDPISEHNRLYWYRQTLGQGPEFLTYFQNEAQLEKSRLLSDRFSAERPKGSFSTLEIQRTEQGDSAMYLCASSLGLPLGNQPQHFGDGTRLSIL.

In this sample, this clonotype is medium-sized (0.01 to 0.1%). V and J are TRBV6-4 and TRBJ2-3, with D perhaps TRBD2 (5 bases). Between the trimmed V and J ends, which lost 4 bases and 4 bases, there was a span of 15 bases. CDR3 length: 15 amino acids. Germline values: CDR1 MRHNA, CDR2 SNTAGT. The CDR3 DNA reads TGTGCCAGCAGTGCGGAGCGGTCCGGGGCAGATACGCAGTATTTT. This codes for CASSAERSGADTQYF.

The table lists this clonotype with many counts. The chain carries TRBV29-1 and TRBJ2-3, with 8 nucleotides matching TRBD2. This CDR3 has 14 amino acids. V dropped 3 bases and J dropped 0; count of bases not matched to a gene: 2. The V gene's germline CDR1 is SQVTM and CDR2 ANQGSEA. This CDR3 is CSVEPSGSTDTQYF. For the CDR3, the DNA is TGCAGCGTTGAGCCTAGCGGGAGCACAGATACGCAGTATTTT.

This clonotype was counted many times. This chain links TRBV11-2 with TRBJ2-7, with TRBD1 matching over 10 bases. Germline loops: CDR1 SGHAT, CDR2 FQNNGV. The CDR3 sequence is 15 residues long. Trimming at V came to 5 bases and at J to 7 bases, leaving 11 bases not matched to a gene. DNA for the CDR3: TGTGCCAGCAGCCCTGGGACAGGGGATTGGGAAGAGCAGTACTTC. Translating it yields CASSPGTGDWEEQYF. Drawing the rest from reference TRBV11-2 and TRBJ2-7, the complete variable domain is EAGVAQSPRYKIIEKRQSVAFWCNPISGHATLYWYQQILGQGPKLLIQFQNNGVVDDSQLPKDRFSAERLKGVDSTLKIQPAKLEDSAVYLCASSPGTGDWEEQYFGPGTRLTVT.

J is TRBJ1-1 and V is TRBV6-2 or TRBV6-3; D is possibly TRBD1 (6 bases). CDR1 is MNHEY and CDR2 is SVGEGT in the germline V gene. The V end lost 2 bases, the J end lost 1 base, and 11 bases lay between the germline ends. The length of the CDR3 is 15 residues. CDR3 sequence: CASSYQGGPNTEAFF. CDR3 coding DNA: TGTGCCAGCAGTTACCAAGGGGGACCGAACACTGAAGCTTTCTTT.

This clonotype turned up a few times. This chain links TRBV28 with TRBJ2-7, with D unclear. The CDR3 has 13 residues. Trimming pared 6 bases from V and 9 bases from J, leaving 18 bases between. Germline CDR1 MDHEN, CDR2 SYDVKM. CDR3 in DNA: TGTGCCAGCAGCTTCACATCCCTACGAGGGCAGTACTTC. This gives the protein CASSFTSLRGQYF.

At least ten counts were recorded for this clonotype. CDR3 nucleotide sequence: TGCGCCAGCAGCTTGAACTACTTAGGGGAGACCCAGTACTTC. Its translation: CASSLNYLGETQYF. The chain uses TRBV5-1 and TRBJ2-5; the D is unclear. Trimming took 1 base from V and 5 from J, leaving 12 bases between them. Germline V gene sequence: CDR1 SGHRS, CDR2 YFSETQ. This CDR3 is 14 amino acids long. The whole variable domain, filled in from reference TRBV5-1 and TRBJ2-5, reads KAGVTQTPRYLIKTRGQQVTLSCSPISGHRSVSWYQQTPGQGLQFLFEYFSETQRNKGNFPGRFSGRQFSNSRSEMNVSTLELGDSALYLCASSLNYLGETQYFGPGTRLLVL.

As regards this clonotype: This may arise from a read error, as a much more abundant clone is one base away. The rearrangement joins TRBV11-2 to TRBJ2-3; either TRBD1 or TRBD2 may supply D (5 bases each). The CDR3 contains 16 residues. The germline CDR1 and CDR2 sequences are SGHAT and FQNNGV. CDR3 loop: CVSSWGPPTLTDTQYF. The CDR3 coding sequence is TGTGTCAGCAGCTGGGGACCCCCAACGCTCACAGATACGCAGTATTTT. Looking up the rest from reference TRBV11-2 and TRBJ2-3 gives the full variable domain: EAGVAQSPRYKIIEKRQSVAFWCNPISGHATLYWYQQILGQGPKLLIQFQNNGVVDDSQLPKDRFSAERLKGVDSTLKIQPAKLEDSAVYLCVSSWGPPTLTDTQYFGPGTRLTVL.

In its sample, this clonotype was seen many times. The V and J genes are TRBV19 and TRBJ2-5; D is ambiguous. The CDR3 length is 13 residues. Germline lookup yields CDR1 LNHDA and CDR2 SQIVND (reference sequence). Trimming removed 5 bases at V and 2 bases at J, with 9 bases between. The CDR3 is CASSVRGQETQYF. CDR3 sequence (DNA): TGTGCCAGTAGTGTCAGAGGTCAAGAGACCCAGTACTTC.

This chain uses TRBV21-1 with TRBJ2-4. TRBV21-1 is classified as a pseudogene. The CDR3 spans 19 residues. DNA for the CDR3: TGTGCCAGCAGCAAAGCCAAAATGATCACTCCACCAGCCAAAAACATTCAGTACTTC. Its protein is CASSKAKMITPPAKNIQYF.

The sample holds a few counts of this clonotype. The rearrangement joins TRBV11-2 to TRBJ2-5; D is possibly TRBD1 or TRBD2 (6 bases each). The ends were cut back, 0 bases at V and 7 bases at J, with 15 bases in the middle. The length of the CDR3 is 15 residues. From germline, CDR1 is SGHAT and CDR2 FQNNGV. The CDR3 nucleotides are TGTGCCAGCAGCTTAGACTCAGGGGACTCCCCGACCCAGTACTTC. Encoded protein: CASSLDSGDSPTQYF.

Ten or more counts support this clonotype. The chain combines TRBV20-1 with TRBJ1-5, with a weak D call TRBD1 (5 bases). The CDR3 loop spans 16 amino acids. The germline V gene encodes CDR1 DFQATT and CDR2 SNEGSKA (reference sequence). Trimming cost V 4 bases and J 6 bases, with 22 bases left between them. CDR3 sequence (DNA): TGCAGTGCTAATGTCGAAGGTCTGGGGGAGAGTCAGCCCCAGCATTTT. Translation: CSANVEGLGESQPQHF.

This clonotype was seen ten or more times. The rearrangement links TRBV5-1 to TRBJ2-5; 7 bases fit TRBD1. J was trimmed by 2 bases and V by 4 bases; bases with no gene match: 5. The CDR3 is made up of 14 amino acids. The germline V gene encodes CDR1 SGHRS and CDR2 YFSETQ. CDR3 amino acids: CASSSWDRQETQYF. For the CDR3, the DNA is TGCGCCAGCAGCAGCTGGGACAGACAAGAGACCCAGTACTTC.

This clonotype has a count of ten or more. The genes are TRBV27 and TRBJ2-7; 8 nucleotides agree with TRBD1. Germline assignment: CDR1 MNHEY and CDR2 SMNVEV (reference sequence). The V gene end was trimmed by 6 bases and the J gene end by 5 bases; junction bases not matched to a gene: 6. This CDR3 spans 13 amino acids. For the CDR3, the DNA is TGTGCCAGCAGGGAGACAGGGGTGGACGAGCAGTACTTC. It translates to CASRETGVDEQYF.

This clonotype was counted many times. The chain couples TRBV9 to TRBJ1-2; D not certain. Germline CDR1 SGDLS, CDR2 YYNGEE. The CDR3 has 12 residues. Trimming removed 2 bases from V and 8 bases from J, with 10 bases in between. In nucleotides, the CDR3 is TGTGCCAGCAGCGTGGGGTCGGAGGGCTACACCTTC. As protein: CASSVGSEGYTF.

The chain combines TRBV2 with TRBJ2-3; 9 positions match TRBD1. With V trimmed by 6 bases and J by 5 bases, 6 bases remained unmatched. From germline, CDR1 is SNHLY and CDR2 FYNNEI. This CDR3 is 14 amino acids long. This CDR3 reads CASSPGTGLDTQYF. The CDR3 region has the DNA TGTGCCAGCAGCCCCGGGACAGGGCTAGATACGCAGTATTTT. The entire variable domain, with the rest obtained from reference TRBV2 and TRBJ2-3, is as follows: EPEVTQTPSHQVTQMGQEVILRCVPISNHLYFYWYRQILGQKVEFLVSFYNNEISEKSEIFDDQFSVERPDGSNFTLKIRSTKLEDSAMYFCASSPGTGLDTQYFGPGTRLTVL.

This clonotype was recorded at least ten times. CDR3 region: CASSFPLDTQYF. DNA of the CDR3: TGTGCCAGCAGCTTTCCTCTAGATACGCAGTATTTT. The chain couples TRBV5-8 to TRBJ2-3; D unresolved. Germline CDR1 is SGHTS and CDR2 is YDEGEE. CDR3 size: 12 residues. Deletions cut 2 bases from V and 5 bases from J, with 6 bases between.

The chain has TRBV6-5 and TRBJ2-7; 10 bases are shared with TRBD1. The CDR3 contains 15 residues. Looked up from germline, CDR1 is MNHEY and CDR2 is SVGAGI. After removal of 6 bases from V and 1 base from J, the junction contained 6 bases not matched to a gene. CDR3 protein: CASRSRQGASYEQYF. CDR3 in DNA: TGTGCCAGCAGGAGTAGACAGGGGGCTTCCTACGAGCAGTACTTC.

This clonotype was seen many times. This chain links TRBV2 with TRBJ1-1; D call uncertain. The CDR3 loop spans 14 amino acids. CDR1 and CDR2 from the germline V gene are SNHLY and FYNNEI. Trimming shortened V by 0 bases and J by 1 base, and 6 bases separated the two germline ends. The CDR3 DNA follows: TGTGCCAGCAGTGAAGCGGCCCCGAACACTGAAGCTTTCTTT. Translating it yields CASSEAAPNTEAFF.

This clonotype has more than one count but fewer than ten. The chain is built from TRBV7-8 and TRBJ2-5; 10 nucleotides agree with TRBD1. The V gene's germline CDR1 is SGHVS and CDR2 FQNEAQ. With V trimmed by 2 bases and J by 2 bases, 5 bases remained unmatched. The CDR3 totals 16 residues. DNA for the CDR3: TGTGCCAGCAGCTTAAGACAGGGGGCTTGGCAAGAGACCCAGTACTTC. Translation: CASSLRQGAWQETQYF.

V usage is TRBV20-1 and J usage is TRBJ2-1; a possible D gene is TRBD2 (6 bases). The CDR3 totals 16 residues. Trimming removed 0 bases at V and 0 bases at J, with 12 bases between. Germline CDR1 and CDR2: DFQATT and SNEGSKA (reference sequence). DNA of the CDR3: TGCAGTGCTAGAGAACTGACTAGAAGCTCCTACAATGAGCAGTTCTTC. Encoded protein: CSARELTRSSYNEQFF.

This clonotype has ten or more counts. The chain links TRBV7-9 to TRBJ2-7; D is possibly TRBD2 (6 bases). Germline CDR1 is SEHNR and CDR2 is FQNEAQ (reference sequence). The V and J ends lost 1 base and 4 bases respectively, with 26 bases between them. The length of the CDR3 is 19 residues. The CDR3 bases are TGTGCCAGCAGCTTAGACTCAGACCTGCTAGCGCCTAGATCGTACGAGCAGTACTTC. It codes for CASSLDSDLLAPRSYEQYF.

This clonotype was detected ten times or more. V gene TRBV20-1 combines with J gene TRBJ2-1, with TRBD2 identical over 10 bases. Germline lookup yields CDR1 DFQATT and CDR2 SNEGSKA (reference sequence). J was trimmed by 2 bases and V by 3 bases; bases with no gene match: 13. The CDR3 is 18 amino acids. The CDR3 bases are TGCAGTGCTAGCGATACTAGCGGGAAATACCTCACCTACAATGAGCAGTTCTTC. Translating it yields CSASDTSGKYLTYNEQFF.

This clonotype was recorded many times. This sequence joins TRBV6-1 and TRBJ2-3, with 7 bases aligning to TRBD2. The CDR3 spans 15 residues. Germline assignment: CDR1 MNHNS and CDR2 SASEGT. The J segment lost 6 bases and the V segment lost 6 bases, leaving 12 bases of the junction unmatched. The CDR3 spells CASSPRASGDDTQYF. The CDR3 nucleotides read TGTGCCAGCAGCCCCAGGGCCAGCGGGGATGATACGCAGTATTTT.

This clonotype was seen at least ten times. The junction shows a germline mismatch at one end, possibly a read error. The gene calls are TRBV5-1 and TRBJ2-2, with 7 bases lining up with TRBD2. Germline CDR1 SGHRS, CDR2 YFSETQ. The CDR3 length is 15 residues. CDR3 region: CASRLRRERSGELFF. The CDR3 DNA reads TGCGCCAGCCGCTTAAGGCGGGAGAGGTCCGGGGAGCTGTTTTTT. The full variable domain, completed using reference TRBV5-1 and TRBJ2-2, is KAGVTQTPRYLIKTRGQQVTLSCSPISGHRSVSWYQQTPGQGLQFLFEYFSETQRNKGNFPGRFSGRQFSNSRSEMNVSTLELGDSALYLCASRLRRERSGELFFGEGSRLTVL.

The sample holds many counts of this clonotype. The rearrangement joins TRBV12-3 or TRBV12-4 to TRBJ2-4; D possibly corresponds to TRBD1 (6 bases). Deletions cut 2 bases from V and 1 base from J, with 9 bases between. This CDR3 contains 15 residues. CDR3 in DNA: TGTGCCAGCAGTTTACTGGGGGCGGCCAAAAACATTCAGTACTTC. It codes for CASSLLGAAKNIQYF.

This clonotype has a handful of counts. The rearrangement links TRBV12-2 to TRBJ2-6; the table gives TRBD1 as D, unverified against the DNA. TRBV12-2 is labeled a pseudogene. The CDR3 runs to 19 residues. CDR3 DNA sequence: TGTGCAAGTCGCTTAGCCTTAAAGACAGGGAGGTCTGGGGCCAACGTCCTGACTTTC. It is translated as CASRLALKTGRSGANVLTF.

At least ten counts were recorded for this clonotype. This rearrangement joins TRBV25-1 to TRBJ2-3; 15 bases map to TRBD2. The CDR3 runs to 20 residues. The germline CDR1 and CDR2 sequences are MGHDK and SYGVNS. V lost 1 base, J lost 0 bases, and 8 bases stayed unmatched. Here the CDR3 reads CASSESTWTSGRESTDTQYF. As DNA, the CDR3 is TGTGCCAGCAGTGAATCCACCTGGACTAGCGGGAGGGAAAGCACAGATACGCAGTATTTT.

This clonotype was detected a few times. The chain employs TRBV7-9 and TRBJ2-7, with 12 bases matching TRBD2. V was clipped by 5 bases and J by 6 bases; unmatched bases: 11. Germline V gene data show CDR1 as SEHNR and CDR2 as FQNEAQ (reference sequence). This CDR3 is built from 16 residues. The CDR3 loop is CASSTLAGGLGFEQYF. CDR3 DNA: TGTGCCAGCAGCACCCTAGCGGGAGGGCTGGGGTTCGAGCAGTACTTC.

This clonotype is judged medium-sized. The genes are TRBV27 and TRBJ2-7; 11 bases map to TRBD1. Germline V gene lookup returns CDR1 MNHEY and CDR2 SMNVEV (reference sequence). The V segment lost 4 bases and the J segment 4 bases; nucleotides outside the gene matches: 3. The CDR3 spans 14 residues. The CDR3: CASSYGTGGYEQYF. The DNA for the CDR3 is TGTGCCAGCAGTTATGGGACAGGGGGGTACGAGCAGTACTTC.